This T cell receptor (beta chain) originates from a study of blood T cell repertoires in COVID-19. This clone was seen more than once but under ten times. Original methodology: It was from reference gene primer amplification that nucleated cell counts were estimated. Repertoires were generated with immunoSEQ multiplex PCR, while TCRdb's copy carries only in-frame clones and drops some. V, J and clone size reflect that table, while D and trimming were determined from the DNA. Here the sample spans over 200,000 clones, 75% to 90% being singletons. V lost 3 bases to trimming and J lost 0 bases, with 6 bases between them. The CDR3 contains 14 residues. Germline-derived CDR1 and CDR2 are SGHAT and FQNNGV.

The clonotype was recovered from a human donor in a cohort sampled during active COVID-19. Sequencing used peripheral blood. V and J are TRBV11-2 and TRBJ1-3; D might be TRBD1 (5 bases). The CDR3 spells CASSLTDSGNTIYF. CDR3 in DNA: TGTGCCAGCAGCTTGACAGACTCTGGAAACACCATATATTTT.